This entry is about one T cell receptor (beta chain). The length of the CDR3 is 16 residues. The germline gives CDR1 SGHAT, CDR2 FQDESV (reference sequence). V gave up 5 bases and J gave up 5 bases; unmatched junction bases: 13. The sample comes from a study of control samples from healthy donors and cancer patients. Only in-frame clones appear in the TCRdb table, and some are missing; sequencing was by immunoSEQ multiplex PCR. Among 150,000 to 200,000 clones listed, 90% were seen once. Sequences were obtained from blood. The J gene is TRBJ2-7, the V gene TRBV11-1; 9 nucleotides line up with TRBD1. The clonotype comes from a woman between 50 and 59 years old in good health. Written as DNA, the CDR3 is TGTGCCAGCAGCCCCAAAAGGGGACAGGGTCCCCACGAGCAGTACTTC. Amino acids: CASSPKRGQGPHEQYF.